What follows is one T cell receptor beta chain and its context. The source of the sample is a study of cytomegalovirus exposure and HLA in healthy donors. The PCR used 60 Vbeta and 13 Jbeta primers. Measured with immunoSEQ multiplex PCR; TCRdb has only the in-frame clones, and not every one. This listing includes roughly 120,000 clones. Germline V gene lookup returns CDR1 SGHDT and CDR2 YYEEEE. The CDR3 runs 15 residues. The V end was cut by 0 bases, the J end by 1 base, with 10 bases between. Sample: PBMCs. This sequence originates from a man younger than 35 in good health and CMV-seronegative. The chain employs TRBV5-6 and TRBJ1-2; the D is unclear. DNA for the CDR3: TGTGCCAGCAGCTTGGACTTGAGTGTTAACTATGGCTACACCTTC. Translating gives CASSLDLSVNYGYTF.